The 27 T cell receptor beta chains listed next were all sequenced from one sample in a study. Via MiXCR, TCRdb re-called the 5' RACE reads, giving one row per CDR3 protein. Of roughly 58,000 distinct CDR3 sequences listed, about 20% are singletons. Treg sorting used a CD4+CD25+CD127-/low gate. What was sequenced was tumor-infiltrating Tregs sorted from the breast tumor. The source of these receptors is a female donor with breast cancer.

Notes on this clonotype: A much larger clone differs by one base, so this may be a read error. J is TRBJ2-6 and V is TRBV11-2; 12 nucleotides line up with TRBD2. CDR1 and CDR2 from the germline V gene are SGHAT and FQNNGV. This CDR3 is 22 amino acids long. The junction had 16 bases not matched to a gene; V was cut back by 4 bases and J by 0 bases. CDR3 region: CASSSSGGRTSGIGSGANVLTF. CDR3 nucleotide sequence: TGTGCCAGCAGCTCCTCAGGGGGGCGGACTAGCGGGATTGGCTCTGGGGCCAACGTCCTGACTTTC.

The rearrangement joins TRBV5-6 to TRBJ1-1; D perhaps matches TRBD1 (5 bases). The germline V gene encodes CDR1 SGHDT and CDR2 YYEEEE. Trimming pared 0 bases from V and 5 bases from J, leaving 8 bases between. CDR3 length: 13 residues. CDR3 sequence reads: CASSLGGFTEAFF. For the CDR3, the DNA is TGTGCCAGCAGCTTGGGGGGGTTTACTGAAGCTTTCTTT.

This clonotype was detected only a few times. This chain joins TRBV19 and TRBJ2-6; D remains ambiguous. CDR1 is LNHDA, CDR2 SQIVND, per germline (reference sequence). V lost 0 bases and J lost 0, with 12 bases in between. The CDR3 contains 18 residues. CDR3 in DNA: TGTGCCAGTAGTATAGAACAACCGCTGAGCTCTGGGGCCAACGTCCTGACTTTC. Translating gives CASSIEQPLSSGANVLTF.

V usage is TRBV7-2 and J usage is TRBJ2-5, with D uncertain. This CDR3 comprises 13 residues. Trimming pared 2 bases from V and 3 bases from J, leaving 7 bases between. Germline V gene sequence: CDR1 SGHTA, CDR2 FQGNSA. The CDR3, as DNA: TGTGCCAGCAGCTTAAGGTCAGAAGAGACCCAGTACTTC. Its translation: CASSLRSEETQYF.

The V and J genes are TRBV7-2 and TRBJ1-5, with D possibly being TRBD1 (6 bases). The CDR3 loop spans 14 amino acids. Germline CDR1 SGHTA, CDR2 FQGNSA. V dropped 4 bases and J dropped 6 bases, with 13 bases sitting between them. The CDR3 spells CASSSHRAGQPQHF. The DNA for the CDR3 is TGTGCCAGCAGCTCCCACAGGGCGGGTCAGCCCCAGCATTTT.

The rearrangement uses TRBV4-1 and TRBJ1-3, with D unclear. The CDR3 spans 14 residues. Germline CDR1 and CDR2: MGHRA and YSYEKL. The V gene lost 2 bases and the J gene lost 2 bases, with 7 bases spanning the gap. The CDR3 reads CASSQWGAGNTIYF. The CDR3, as DNA: TGCGCCAGCAGCCAATGGGGAGCTGGAAACACCATATATTTT.

The chain is built from TRBV6-2 or TRBV6-3 and TRBJ2-2; possibly TRBD2 for D (5 bases). V was trimmed by 10 bases and J by 6 bases, leaving 15 bases between them. This CDR3 has 13 amino acids. Germline V gene sequence: CDR1 MNHEY, CDR2 SVGEGT. CDR3 amino acids: CATEREFAGELFF. CDR3 in DNA: TGTGCCACCGAGAGGGAGTTCGCCGGGGAGCTGTTTTTT.

In its sample, this clonotype was seen many times. The CDR3 reads CASRLTGVGETQYF. The CDR3, as DNA: TGTGCCAGCAGGTTAACAGGGGTTGGAGAGACCCAGTACTTC. The chain carries TRBV5-6 and TRBJ2-5; 7 positions match TRBD1. The trim removed 5 bases at V and 4 bases at J, leaving 8 bases unmatched. This CDR3 contains 14 residues. CDR1 is SGHDT and CDR2 is YYEEEE in the germline V gene.

With regard to this clonotype: The germline gene is not matched at one end of the junction; a read error may be the cause. The J gene is TRBJ1-1, the V gene TRBV7-9; D gene unclear. Germline V lookup: CDR1 SEHNR, CDR2 FQNEAQ (reference sequence). This CDR3 is built from 12 residues. The CDR3 is CASSLGINEAYF. For the CDR3, the DNA is TGTGCCAGCAGCTTAGGGATAAATGAAGCTTACTTT.

This rearrangement joins TRBV12-5 to TRBJ1-1; D uncertain. V lost 7 bases to trimming and J lost 0 bases, with 9 bases between them. Germline CDR1 is LGHNT and CDR2 is FRNRAP. CDR3 length: 13 residues. The CDR3 sequence: CASENGMNTEAFF. CDR3 bases: TGTGCTAGTGAGAATGGGATGAACACTGAAGCTTTCTTT.

The chain is built from TRBV7-3 and TRBJ2-3; the D is unclear. The CDR3 consists of 13 residues. Deletions cut 5 bases from V and 4 bases from J, with 10 bases between. CDR1 and CDR2 (germline): SGHTA, FQGTGA. The CDR3 region is CASSRTYADTQYF. The CDR3 DNA is TGTGCCAGCAGCCGGACGTACGCAGATACGCAGTATTTT. The full variable domain, its missing parts supplied by reference TRBV7-3 and TRBJ2-3, is GAGVSQTPSNKVTEKGKYVELRCDPISGHTALYWYRQSLGQGPEFLIYFQGTGAADDSGLPNDRFFAVRPEGSVSTLKIQRTERGDSAVYLCASSRTYADTQYFGPGTRLTVL.

The V and J genes are TRBV7-2 and TRBJ2-2; 9 bases match TRBD2. The V gene's germline CDR1 is SGHTA and CDR2 FQGNSA. The CDR3 runs 15 residues. Germline trimming cut 6 bases from V and 4 bases from J; bases unmatched to any gene: 6. Written as DNA, the CDR3 is TGTGCCAGCAGTTCCAGGCGGGAGGGCACCGGGGAGCTGTTTTTT. This translates into CASSSRREGTGELFF.

This clonotype was detected only a few times. V is TRBV18 and J is TRBJ2-1; 8 nucleotides match TRBD1. The CDR3 loop spans 14 amino acids. The germline V gene has CDR1 KGHSH and CDR2 LQKENI. V lost 3 bases to trimming and J lost 10 bases; unmatched junction nucleotides: 8. The CDR3 region is CASSPTTGGGEQFF. The CDR3 bases are TGTGCCAGCTCACCCACCACAGGGGGTGGAGAGCAGTTCTTC. The complete variable domain, with remaining parts taken from reference TRBV18 and TRBJ2-1, reads NAGVMQNPRHLVRRRGQEARLRCSPMKGHSHVYWYRQLPEEGLKFMVYLQKENIIDESGMPKERFSAEFPKEGPSILRIQQVVRGDSAAYFCASSPTTGGGEQFFGPGTRLTVL.

A word on this clonotype: One end of the junction fails to match germline, which may point to a read error. The rearrangement joins TRBV20-1 to TRBJ2-7; 8 bases are shared with TRBD1. CDR1 and CDR2 from the germline V gene are DFQATT and SNEGSKA (reference sequence). The CDR3 is 13 residues long. CDR3 bases: TGCGGTGCTGCAGGGGGCGGAAGGTACGAGCAGTACTTC. Protein sequence: CGAAGGGRYEQYF.

The chain recombines TRBV5-5 with TRBJ1-5; unclear D gene. The CDR3 extends over 13 amino acids. Germline V CDR1 and CDR2: SGHKS, YYEKEE (reference sequence). Trimming cost V 4 bases and J 5 bases, with 10 bases left between them. The CDR3 nucleotides read TGTGCCAGCAGCCCCGACCCGCATCAGCCCCAGCATTTT. Encoded protein: CASSPDPHQPQHF.

This clonotype has more than one count but fewer than ten. The rearrangement uses TRBV20-1 and TRBJ1-4, with TRBD1 matching over 7 bases. The germline gives CDR1 DFQATT, CDR2 SNEGSKA (reference sequence). The CDR3 loop spans 17 amino acids. V lost 1 base to trimming and J lost 1 base; unmatched junction nucleotides: 9. CDR3 bases: TGCAGTGCTAGAGTCCTGAAACGGACAGGAACTAATGAAAAACTGTTTTTT. It yields the protein CSARVLKRTGTNEKLFF.

This clonotype appeared once. The chain is built from TRBV5-1 and TRBJ1-1; D ambiguous. Germline values: CDR1 SGHRS, CDR2 YFSETQ. The CDR3 is 13 residues long. Trimming took 0 bases from V and 1 from J, leaving 4 bases between them. The CDR3 protein is CASSLGRNTEAFF. The CDR3 DNA sequence: TGCGCCAGCAGCTTGGGAAGGAACACTGAAGCTTTCTTT.

This sequence joins TRBV20-1 and TRBJ2-1, with TRBD2 identical over 8 bases. Looked up from germline, CDR1 is DFQATT and CDR2 is SNEGSKA (reference sequence). V shed 2 bases and J 12 bases; nucleotides not matched to a gene: 15. This CDR3 is 15 amino acids long. The CDR3 spells CSARPGGLAGPLQFF. The CDR3 nucleotides read TGCAGTGCTAGACCGGGGGGGCTAGCGGGCCCCTTGCAGTTCTTC.

This clonotype has just a few counts. The chain joins TRBV5-1 to TRBJ1-1, with 12 nucleotides matching TRBD1. Trimming at V came to 0 bases and at J to 5 bases, leaving 11 bases not matched to a gene. Germline CDR1 reads SGHRS; CDR2 reads YFSETQ. The CDR3 spans 18 residues. The CDR3 nucleotides read TGCGCCAGCAGCTTGGCCCGGGACAGGGGGCCTCGGAGGACTGAAGCTTTCTTT. This codes for CASSLARDRGPRRTEAFF.

The chain links TRBV12-3 or TRBV12-4 to TRBJ2-1; 10 bases fit TRBD2. This CDR3 has 15 residues. Germline trimming cut 7 bases from V and 6 bases from J; bases unmatched to any gene: 9. The CDR3 sequence is CASTILAGDRNEQFF. The CDR3 nucleotides read TGTGCCAGCACCATCCTAGCGGGAGATCGCAATGAGCAGTTCTTC.

In its sample, this clonotype was seen many times. V gene TRBV5-1 combines with J gene TRBJ2-7; no definite D call. Germline V gene sequence: CDR1 SGHRS, CDR2 YFSETQ. V was clipped by 4 bases and J by 5 bases, with 10 bases between them. This CDR3 region has 12 residues. CDR3 sequence (DNA): TGCGCCAGCAGCCTGGGTCCGGACGAGCAGTACTTC. Residues: CASSLGPDEQYF.

This clonotype was observed a single time. This chain connects TRBV29-1 to TRBJ2-3; 10 nucleotides match TRBD1. V shed 1 base and J 3 bases; nucleotides not matched to a gene: 10. The CDR3 length is 17 residues. Germline loops: CDR1 SQVTM, CDR2 ANQGSEA. CDR3 bases: TGCAGCGTTGAAGTGGGGACAGGGGATAGTCCGACAGATACGCAGTATTTT. It codes for CSVEVGTGDSPTDTQYF.

Only a few counts were recorded for this clonotype. V usage is TRBV6-1 and J usage is TRBJ2-7; D might be TRBD1 or TRBD2, each matching 5 bases. CDR1 is MNHNS and CDR2 is SASEGT in the germline V gene. This CDR3 is 14 amino acids long. Trimming cost V 6 bases and J 2 bases, with 14 bases left between them. The CDR3 region has the DNA TGTGCCAGCAGGACCCTGGGGGTACCCTACGAGCAGTACTTC. It translates to CASRTLGVPYEQYF.

The chain couples TRBV6-6 to TRBJ1-5; D possibly corresponds to TRBD1 (5 bases). Germline-derived CDR1 and CDR2 are MNHNY and SVGAGI (reference sequence). CDR3 length: 15 amino acids. V was clipped by 5 bases and J by 4 bases, with 15 bases between them. CDR3 DNA sequence: TGTGCCAGCAGTGACCGACAGATGGGAAATCAGCCCCAGCATTTT. This sequence encodes CASSDRQMGNQPQHF.

The chain has TRBV12-3 or TRBV12-4 and TRBJ2-6; D is undetermined. CDR3 size: 14 residues. V gave up 4 bases and J gave up 0 bases, with 4 bases separating them. CDR3 sequence reads: CASSSNSGANVLTF. The CDR3 DNA sequence: TGTGCCAGCAGTTCGAACTCTGGGGCCAACGTCCTGACTTTC.

This clonotype was observed a handful of times. The DNA is left out, because the CDR3 cannot be placed on it with certainty; the CDR3 is given as TCRdb lists it. The V call is TRBV7-8, the J call TRBJ2-2. The CDR3 spans 15 amino acids, including both terminal residues. CDR1 and CDR2 from the germline V gene are SGHVS and FQNEAQ. The CDR3 sequence: CASSPSVRDTGELFF.

This clonotype was observed a few times. CDR3 amino acids: CASSPRLQETQYF. DNA for the CDR3: TGCGCCAGCAGCCCTCGGCTCCAAGAGACCCAGTACTTC. The chain recombines TRBV5-1 with TRBJ2-5; D is uncertain. CDR1 is SGHRS, CDR2 YFSETQ, per germline. Trimming took 4 bases from V and 1 from J, leaving 8 bases between them. The CDR3 is made up of 13 amino acids.